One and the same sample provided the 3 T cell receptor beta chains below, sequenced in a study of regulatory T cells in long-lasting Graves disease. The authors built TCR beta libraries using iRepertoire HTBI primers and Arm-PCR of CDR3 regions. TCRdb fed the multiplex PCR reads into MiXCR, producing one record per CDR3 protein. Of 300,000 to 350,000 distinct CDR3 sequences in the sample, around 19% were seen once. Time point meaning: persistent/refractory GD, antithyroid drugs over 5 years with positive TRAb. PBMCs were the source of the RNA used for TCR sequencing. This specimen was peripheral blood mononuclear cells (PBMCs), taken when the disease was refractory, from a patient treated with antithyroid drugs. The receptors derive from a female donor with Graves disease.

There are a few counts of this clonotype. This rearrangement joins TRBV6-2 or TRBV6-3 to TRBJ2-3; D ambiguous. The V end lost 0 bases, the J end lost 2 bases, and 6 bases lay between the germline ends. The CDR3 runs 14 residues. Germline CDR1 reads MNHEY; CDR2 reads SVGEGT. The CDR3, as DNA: TGTGCCAGCAGTTACTCCCAGCACACAGATACGCAGTATTTT. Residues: CASSYSQHTDTQYF.

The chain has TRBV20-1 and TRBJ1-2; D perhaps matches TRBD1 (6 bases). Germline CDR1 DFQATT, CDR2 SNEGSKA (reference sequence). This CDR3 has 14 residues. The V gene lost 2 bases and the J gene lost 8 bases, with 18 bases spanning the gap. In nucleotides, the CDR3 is TGCAGTGCTAGAATGAGGGACACATCTAAAGGCTACACCTTC. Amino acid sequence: CSARMRDTSKGYTF.

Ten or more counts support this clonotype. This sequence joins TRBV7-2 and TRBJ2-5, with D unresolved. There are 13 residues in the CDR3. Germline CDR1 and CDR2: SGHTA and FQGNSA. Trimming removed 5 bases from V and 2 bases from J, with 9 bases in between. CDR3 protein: CASSRNLQETQYF. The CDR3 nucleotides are TGTGCCAGCAGCCGAAACCTTCAAGAGACCCAGTACTTC.